These 31 T cell receptor beta chains were all obtained from the same sample, sequenced in a study of tumor-infiltrating lymphocytes in primary liver carcinoma. Both RNA and DNA were isolated together from approximately 20-30 mg of bulk tissue that had not been sorted. Starting from around 0.45 ug of total RNA, TCR beta cDNA was produced with a primer in the constant region. Construction of TCR beta libraries relied on three successive nested multiplex PCR rounds employing slightly modified ARM-PCR. For approximately 9 cycles apiece, the opening two PCR rounds ran with TRBV1-TRBV30 forward primers and a C-beta reverse primer. TCRdb processed the multiplex PCR reads anew with MiXCR; each CDR3 protein has one entry. The table has some 64,000 distinct CDR3 sequences, about 65% seen once. Sequencing was carried out using liver tumor tissue from sampling region 4. Subset noted: tumor region T4, right-lateral pole. The receptors stem from a man in his forties with primary liver carcinoma and hepatitis B virus infection.

With regard to this clonotype: The conserved final phenylalanine or tryptophan is absent from the CDR3, which likely points to a read error. The CDR3 sequence is CASSEWSLAQETQYL. Here the CDR3 DNA reads TGTGCCAGCAGTGAGTGGAGTCTAGCTCAAGAGACCCAGTACTTA. The chain combines TRBV25-1 with TRBJ2-5; perhaps TRBD2 as D (5 bases). CDR1 is MGHDK, CDR2 SYGVNS, per germline. The CDR3 has 15 amino acids. The V gene lost 3 bases and the J gene lost 2 bases, with 13 bases spanning the gap.

This clonotype has a count of ten or more. A much bigger clone sits one base away, suggesting this may be a read error. The rearrangement joins TRBV11-3 to TRBJ2-7; 9 positions match TRBD1. CDR3 length equals 14 residues. Looked up from germline, CDR1 is SGHNT and CDR2 is YENEEA. CDR3 nucleotides: TGTGCCACTCGACAGGGGGTGACTTCCTACGAGGAGTACTTC. Its translation: CATRQGVTSYEEYF.

On this clonotype: Compared with germline, one end of the junction differs, possibly owing to a read error. The chain links TRBV5-5 to TRBJ1-1; D may be TRBD1 (5 bases). Looked up from germline, CDR1 is SGHKS and CDR2 is YYEKEE (reference sequence). This CDR3 is built from 13 residues. The CDR3 coding sequence is TGTGCCAGCGGGGCAGGGCTGGACACTGACGCTTTCTTT. This codes for CASGAGLDTDAFF. The complete variable domain, with remaining parts taken from reference TRBV5-5 and TRBJ1-1, reads DAGVTQSPTHLIKTRGQQVTLRCSPISGHKSVSWYQQVLGQGPQFIFQYYEKEERGRGNFPDRFSARQFPNYSSELNVNALLLGDSALYLCASGAGLDTDAFFGQGTRLTVV.

Notes on this clonotype: Compared with germline, one end of the junction differs, possibly owing to a read error. The CDR3 region is CDSRFVAGGQYERYF. As DNA, the CDR3 is TGTGACAGCAGGTTCGTGGCAGGGGGCCAGTACGAGCGGTACTTC. The chain recombines TRBV11-2 with TRBJ2-7, with 8 nucleotides matching TRBD1. From germline, CDR1 is SGHAT and CDR2 FQNNGV. The CDR3 has 15 amino acids.

The CDR3 loop reads CASSQVPTGRTEAFF. CDR3 DNA: TGTGCCAGCAGCCAAGTTCCTACCGGAAGAACTGAAGCTTTCTTT. The rearrangement links TRBV4-2 to TRBJ1-1; unclear D gene. Germline CDR1 and CDR2: LGHNA and YNFKEQ. The CDR3 has 15 residues. V gave up 1 base and J gave up 5 bases, with 14 bases separating them.

The table lists this clonotype with many counts. The chain couples TRBV6-5 to TRBJ2-2; D might be TRBD1 or TRBD2, each matching 7 bases. Per the germline V gene, CDR1 is MNHEY and CDR2 is SVGAGI. CDR3 length: 15 residues. Trimming removed 6 bases from V and 1 base from J, with 12 bases in between. The CDR3 loop is CASSQGGWNTGELFF. Written as DNA, the CDR3 is TGTGCCAGCAGCCAGGGGGGGTGGAACACCGGGGAGCTGTTTTTT.

This rearrangement joins TRBV28 to TRBJ1-2, with 8 bases that match TRBD1. Germline CDR1 reads MDHEN; CDR2 reads SYDVKM. J gave up 8 bases and V 5 bases, and 4 bases lay outside the gene matches. CDR3 size: 12 residues. CDR3 nucleotide sequence: TGTGCCAGCAGTCTCACAGGGGGAGGCTACACCTTC. It codes for CASSLTGGGYTF.

Concerning this clonotype itself: A much larger clone sits a single nucleotide away, making a read error possible. The chain combines TRBV6-5 with TRBJ1-1, with a weak D call TRBD1 (6 bases). CDR1 MNHEY and CDR2 SVGAGI come from the germline V gene. This CDR3 has 13 residues. The CDR3 region has the DNA TGTGCCAGCAGTTACATTGGGGGCACTGAAACTTTCTTT. This gives the protein CASSYIGGTETFF.

V usage is TRBV10-3 and J usage is TRBJ2-7; no reliable D call. Trimming shortened V by 7 bases and J by 7 bases, and 14 bases separated the two germline ends. The CDR3 runs to 12 residues. Germline CDR1 is ENHRY and CDR2 is SYGVKD. The CDR3 region is CAIIETEQEQYF. CDR3 bases: TGTGCCATCATTGAAACCGAGCAAGAGCAGTACTTC.

In its sample, this clonotype ranks as medium-sized. The J gene is TRBJ2-1, the V gene TRBV4-3; 8 positions match TRBD2. V lost 0 bases, J lost 7 bases, and 5 bases stayed unmatched. Germline CDR1 is LGHNA and CDR2 is YSLEER. The CDR3 is 15 amino acids. The CDR3 protein is CASSQDGTRQNEQFF. The DNA of the CDR3 is TGCGCCAGCAGCCAAGACGGGACTAGGCAGAATGAGCAGTTCTTC.

On this clonotype itself: The junction does not match germline at one end; this may be a read error. The J gene is TRBJ2-1, the V gene TRBV6-6; no clear D gene. Germline V gene lookup returns CDR1 MNHNY and CDR2 SVGAGI (reference sequence). This CDR3 is 17 amino acids long. CDR3 loop: CASSAPLVALESNEQFF. The CDR3 coding sequence is TGTGCCAGCAGTGCCCCGTTGGTGGCGTTAGAATCCAATGAGCAATTCTTC.

This clonotype was detected a few times. The V call is TRBV9, the J call TRBJ2-7; D gene unclear. The CDR3 consists of 14 residues. Germline V gene sequence: CDR1 SGDLS, CDR2 YYNGEE. V shed 1 base and J shed 2 bases, with 10 bases lying between them. DNA for the CDR3: TGTGCCAGCAGCGTATCCCCCGTGCCCTACGAGCAGTACTTC. Translating it yields CASSVSPVPYEQYF.

This clonotype was counted many times. This rearrangement joins TRBV30 to TRBJ2-3; 15 bases match TRBD2. The germline gives CDR1 GTSNPN, CDR2 SVGIG (reference sequence). V gave up 4 bases and J gave up 6 bases; unmatched junction bases: 5. This CDR3 is 15 amino acids long. Here the CDR3 DNA reads TGTGCCTGGACCCCGGGACTAGCGGGAGGCGATACGCAGTATTTT. Its translation is CAWTPGLAGGDTQYF.

This clonotype was seen ten or more times. The chain is built from TRBV28 and TRBJ2-2; either TRBD1 or TRBD2 may fit D (5 bases each). This CDR3 region has 17 residues. Germline V gives CDR1 MDHEN, CDR2 SYDVKM. Trimming took off 7 bases at V and 0 bases at J, with 18 bases between the two ends. The chain's CDR3 is CASISVLGGANTGELFF. CDR3 bases: TGTGCCAGCATTTCGGTCCTTGGGGGTGCGAACACCGGGGAGCTGTTTTTT.

Turning to this clonotype: In this CDR3 the conserved last residue, phenylalanine or tryptophan, is missing, so a read error is likely. The chain couples TRBV11-2 to TRBJ2-1; no clear D. This CDR3 is 14 amino acids long. Per germline, CDR1 SGHAT and CDR2 FQNNGV. DNA for the CDR3: TGTGCCAGCACCTTATACCGGCTAGTCAGTGAACAGTTCTCC. Its translation is CASTLYRLVSEQFS.

This chain joins TRBV4-3 and TRBJ2-7; D gene unclear. There are 14 residues in the CDR3. Germline-derived CDR1 and CDR2 are LGHNA and YSLEER. Trimming removed 4 bases from V and 2 bases from J, with 12 bases in between. The CDR3 loop is CASSLKDGTYEQYF. As DNA, the CDR3 is TGCGCCAGCAGCCTCAAGGACGGCACCTACGAGCAGTACTTC.

Comments on this clonotype: A much larger clone differs from this one at a single base, so this may be a read error. The V and J genes are TRBV2 and TRBJ2-3, with unresolved D. Germline CDR1 is SNHLY and CDR2 is FYNNEI. This CDR3 has 12 residues. CDR3 DNA: TGTGCCGGCAGTGAACCAACAGATACGCAGTATTTT. Translated, it gives CAGSEPTDTQYF. Drawing the rest from reference TRBV2 and TRBJ2-3, the complete variable domain is EPEVTQTPSHQVTQMGQEVILRCVPISNHLYFYWYRQILGQKVEFLVSFYNNEISEKSEIFDDQFSVERPDGSNFTLKIRSTKLEDSAMYFCAGSEPTDTQYFGPGTRLTVL.

This clonotype came up many times. The V call is TRBV5-1, the J call TRBJ2-1; tentative D call: TRBD2 (5 bases). Germline V gene sequence: CDR1 SGHRS, CDR2 YFSETQ. This CDR3 has 14 amino acids. Trimming pared 0 bases from V and 8 bases from J, leaving 12 bases between. The CDR3 is CASSLGDYEYEQFF. CDR3 nucleotide sequence: TGCGCCAGCAGCTTGGGTGACTACGAATATGAGCAGTTCTTC.

On this clonotype: It may be a read error: a sequence one base away is much more abundant. V gene TRBV6-1 combines with J gene TRBJ2-3, with D perhaps assigned TRBD1 or TRBD2 (5 bases each). CDR1 is MNHNS and CDR2 is SASEGT in the germline V gene. The CDR3 has 16 residues. The CDR3 loop is CASSEIGGHYTDMQYF. The CDR3 region has the DNA TGTGCCAGCAGTGAAATAGGAGGACACTACACAGATATGCAGTATTTT.

With respect to this clonotype: The junction departs from germline at one end; a sequencing error may be responsible. This rearrangement joins TRBV7-3 to TRBJ2-2; perhaps TRBD2 as D (6 bases). The germline CDR1 and CDR2 sequences are SGHTA and FQGTGA. This CDR3 region has 12 residues. CDR3 nucleotide sequence: TGTGCCTGCACCTCGGACACCGGGGGGCTGTTTTTT. It encodes CACTSDTGGLFF.

Note on this clonotype: A much larger clone lies a single base off, so this may be a read error. The chain joins TRBV6-5 to TRBJ2-1; the D call may be TRBD1 or TRBD2 (5 bases each). Germline CDR1 is MNHEY and CDR2 is SVGAGI. The CDR3 contains 16 residues. The CDR3 bases are TGTGCCAACAGTTACTCCTGGGACGGGTCCTACAATGAGCAGTTCTTC. It is translated as CANSYSWDGSYNEQFF.

CDR3 region: CASGPPGSPNTGELFF. The CDR3 DNA follows: TGTGCTAGTGGTCCCCCGGGCAGCCCGAACACCGGGGAGCTGTTTTTT. The chain joins TRBV12-5 to TRBJ2-2; D is unclear. The V gene's germline CDR1 is LGHNT and CDR2 FRNRAP. V lost 5 bases and J lost 0, with 13 bases in between. The CDR3 extends over 16 amino acids. Using reference TRBV12-5 and TRBJ2-2 for the parts outside the CDR3, the full variable domain is DARVTQTPRHKVTEMGQEVTMRCQPILGHNTVFWYRQTMMQGLELLAYFRNRAPLDDSGMPKDRFSAEMPDATLATLKIQPSEPRDSAVYFCASGPPGSPNTGELFFGEGSRLTVL.

In the case of this clonotype: The junction and the germline gene differ at one end; a read error may be behind it. The genes are TRBV4-3 and TRBJ2-2; TRBD2 aligns across 7 bases. The CDR3 length is 16 residues. In germline, CDR1 is LGHNA, CDR2 YSLEER. CDR3 sequence reads: CASSQGPAGETGELIF. CDR3 nucleotide sequence: TGCGCCAGCAGCCAAGGTCCCGCGGGAGAGACCGGGGAGCTGATTTTT.

Concerning this clonotype itself: Possible read error: a much larger clone is one base away. The V call is TRBV30, the J call TRBJ1-2; D gene ambiguous. The V and J ends lost 2 bases and 7 bases respectively, with 14 bases between them. The CDR3 contains 13 residues. CDR1 GTSNPN and CDR2 SVGIG come from the germline V gene (reference sequence). The chain's CDR3 is CAWSYPIYCGYTF. CDR3 coding DNA: TGTGCCTGGAGTTACCCCATATACTGTGGCTACACCTTC.

V usage is TRBV4-1 and J usage is TRBJ2-1; 9 bases map to TRBD1. Germline CDR1 reads MGHRA; CDR2 reads YSYEKL. CDR3 length: 17 amino acids. CDR3 coding DNA: TGCGACAGTAGGCAGGGGACAGGGAGGAGCTCCTACAATGAGCAGTTCTTC. Translation: CDSRQGTGRSSYNEQFF.

V usage is TRBV29-1 and J usage is TRBJ2-7; D is possibly TRBD1 or TRBD2 (5 bases each). From germline, CDR1 is SQVTM and CDR2 ANQGSEA. Trimming stripped 5 bases from V and 9 bases from J, with 20 bases between. This CDR3 region has 13 residues. CDR3 sequence reads: CSVSRGPTGGQYF. As DNA, the CDR3 is TGCAGCGTTTCCCGGGGCCCTACTGGGGGGCAGTACTTC.

Comment on this clonotype: This sequence may be a read error, since a much larger clone differs from it by one base. CDR3 region: CVSSSLPGLAESSYNEQFF. CDR3 sequence (DNA): TGTGTCAGCAGTTCTTTACCGGGACTAGCGGAGAGCTCCTACAATGAGCAGTTCTTC. The rearrangement links TRBV28 to TRBJ2-1; TRBD2 agrees at 11 bases. From germline, CDR1 is MDHEN and CDR2 SYDVKM. The CDR3 contains 19 residues.

Of note for this clonotype: Likely a read error: the CDR3 ends without its conserved phenylalanine or tryptophan. Because the CDR3's place on the DNA is in doubt, the DNA is left out and the CDR3 is given as listed by TCRdb. This rearrangement joins TRBV11-2 to TRBJ2-4; the DNA was not used to check the table's D call, TRBD1. Germline V gives CDR1 SGHAT, CDR2 FQNNGV. With termini counted, the CDR3 has 18 amino acids. CDR3 sequence: CASSPTGASTVAKNIRYL.

To note about this clonotype: One end of the junction varies from germline; a read error may be responsible. This chain connects TRBV4-1 to TRBJ2-6; unclear D gene. This CDR3 is built from 15 residues. The germline gives CDR1 MGHRA, CDR2 YSYEKL. In DNA, the CDR3 is TGCGTCAGCAGGCCGAAAGAGTCTGGGGCCAACGTCCTGACTTTC. The encoded protein is CVSRPKESGANVLTF.

Details on this clonotype: A junction boundary mismatches the germline segment, possibly from a read error. This chain connects TRBV6-6 to TRBJ2-1; D not resolved. The CDR3 has 12 amino acids. The germline V gene has CDR1 MNHNY and CDR2 SVGAGI (reference sequence). The CDR3: CTSTAQTDEQFF. CDR3 DNA sequence: TGTACCAGCACCGCGCAGACCGATGAGCAATTCTTC.

The chain combines TRBV29-1 with TRBJ1-1; TRBD1 might be the D (5 bases). Trimming left V 3 bases short and J 5 bases short, with 16 bases between. The length of the CDR3 is 14 residues. CDR1 is SQVTM, CDR2 ANQGSEA, per germline. The CDR3 bases are TGCAGCGTTGATTCGGCAGGGAGTTATACTGAAGCTTTCTTT. Translated, it gives CSVDSAGSYTEAFF.